This TCR beta chain comes out of a study of blood T cell repertoires in COVID-19. Study context: Samples representing acute and convalescent COVID-19 were sourced from the United States, Italy and Spain. PBMCs, B-cell-depleted T cells, or T cells provided the cDNA or gDNA that made up the material.

This clone was counted at least ten times. Seattle's enrolled individuals joined amid active infection and were then monitored longitudinally. Profiled with immunoSEQ multiplex PCR; TCRdb holds only in-frame clones, not every one. The profile shows about 370,000 clones, roughly nine tenths of them singletons. The CDR3 is 16 residues long. V shed 8 bases and J 5 bases; nucleotides not matched to a gene: 19. Germline values: CDR1 SQVTM, CDR2 ANQGSEA. Sequenced material: peripheral blood. V usage is TRBV29-1 and J usage is TRBJ1-1; 8 bases are shared with TRBD1. The TCR originated in a woman aged 30 to 39 with COVID-19, enrolled during active disease. The CDR3 is CSSRRVQQGGGTEAFF. CDR3 sequence (DNA): TGCAGCTCCAGGCGGGTTCAACAGGGGGGAGGTACTGAAGCTTTCTTT. Together with reference TRBV29-1 and TRBJ1-1, the CDR3 gives the full variable domain: SAVISQKPSRDICQRGTSLTIQCQVDSQVTMMFWYRQQPGQSLTLIATANQGSEATYESGFVIDKFPISRPNLTFSTLTVSNMSPEDSSIYLCSSRRVQQGGGTEAFFGQGTRLTVV.